This T cell receptor (beta chain) stems from a study of shared clonotypes between healthy human individuals. The V segment lost 6 bases and the J segment 4 bases; nucleotides outside the gene matches: 8. The CDR3 has 17 residues. Germline V gene sequence: CDR1 SGHTA, CDR2 FQGTGA. Libraries were prepared by immunoSEQ multiplex PCR; TCRdb keeps only in-frame clonotypes and omits some of them. The table records 180,000 or so clones, over 80% of them present only once. Sequenced input: naive CD4+ T cells sorted from blood. Subset reported: CD45RA+ positively selected. V and J are TRBV7-3 and TRBJ2-6, with 11 bases that match TRBD1. The receptor comes from a woman under 40 in good health. CDR3 in DNA: TGTGCCAGCAGAGACGGACAGGGGGCGCGAGGGGCCAACGTCCTGACTTTC. It encodes CASRDGQGARGANVLTF. Full variable domain (remainder filled in from reference TRBV7-3 and TRBJ2-6): GAGVSQTPSNKVTEKGKYVELRCDPISGHTALYWYRQSLGQGPEFLIYFQGTGAADDSGLPNDRFFAVRPEGSVSTLKIQRTERGDSAVYLCASRDGQGARGANVLTFGAGSRLTVL.